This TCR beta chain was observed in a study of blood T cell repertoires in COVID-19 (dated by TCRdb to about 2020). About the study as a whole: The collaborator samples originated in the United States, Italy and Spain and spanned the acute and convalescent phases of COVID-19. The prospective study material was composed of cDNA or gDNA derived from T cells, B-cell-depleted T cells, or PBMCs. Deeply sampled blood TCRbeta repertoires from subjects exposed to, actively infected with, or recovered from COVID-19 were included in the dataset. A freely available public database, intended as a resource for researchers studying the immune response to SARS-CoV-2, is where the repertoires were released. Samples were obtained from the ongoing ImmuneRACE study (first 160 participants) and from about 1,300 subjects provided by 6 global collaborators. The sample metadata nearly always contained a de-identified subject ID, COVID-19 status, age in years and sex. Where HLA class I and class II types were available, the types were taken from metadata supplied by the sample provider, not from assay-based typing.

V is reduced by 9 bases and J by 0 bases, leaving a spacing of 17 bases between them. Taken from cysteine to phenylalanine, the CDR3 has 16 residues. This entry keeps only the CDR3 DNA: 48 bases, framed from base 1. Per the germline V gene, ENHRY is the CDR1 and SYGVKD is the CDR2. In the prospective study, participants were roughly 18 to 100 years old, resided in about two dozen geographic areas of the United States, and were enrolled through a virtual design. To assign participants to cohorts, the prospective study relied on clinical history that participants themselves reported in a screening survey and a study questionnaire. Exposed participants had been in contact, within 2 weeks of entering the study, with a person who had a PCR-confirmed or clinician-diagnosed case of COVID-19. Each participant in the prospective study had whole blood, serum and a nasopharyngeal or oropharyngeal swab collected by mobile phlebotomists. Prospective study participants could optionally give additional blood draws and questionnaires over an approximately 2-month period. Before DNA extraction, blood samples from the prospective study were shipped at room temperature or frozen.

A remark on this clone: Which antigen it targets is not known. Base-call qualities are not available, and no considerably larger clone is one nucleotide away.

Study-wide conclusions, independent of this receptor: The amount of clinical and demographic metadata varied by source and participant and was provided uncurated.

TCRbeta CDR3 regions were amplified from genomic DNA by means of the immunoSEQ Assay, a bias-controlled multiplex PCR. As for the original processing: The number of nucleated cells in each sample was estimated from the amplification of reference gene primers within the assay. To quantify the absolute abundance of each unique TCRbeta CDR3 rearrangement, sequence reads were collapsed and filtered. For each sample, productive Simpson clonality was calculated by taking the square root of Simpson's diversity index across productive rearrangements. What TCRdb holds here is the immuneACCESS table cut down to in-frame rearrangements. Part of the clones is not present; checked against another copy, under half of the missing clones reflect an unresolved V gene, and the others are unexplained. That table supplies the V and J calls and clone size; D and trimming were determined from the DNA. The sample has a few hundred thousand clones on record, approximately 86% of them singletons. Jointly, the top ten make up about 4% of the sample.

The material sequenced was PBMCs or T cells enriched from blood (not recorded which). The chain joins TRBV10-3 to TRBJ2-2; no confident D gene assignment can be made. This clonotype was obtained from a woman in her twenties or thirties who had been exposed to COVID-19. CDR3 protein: CAMPPRRFANTGELFF. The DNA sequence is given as TGTGCCATGCCCCCTCGGCGGTTCGCGAACACCGGGGAGCTGTTTTTT.